This T cell receptor (beta chain) was recorded in a study of T cells in Graves' hyperthyroidism and ophthalmopathy. Amplification of TCR beta CDR3 regions was performed using RNA transcripts as template. HTBI primers drove first-round RT-PCR of the TCR CDR3. TCRdb recomputed calls from the multiplex PCR reads with MiXCR, one row per CDR3 protein. The sample holds 500,000 to 700,000 distinct CDR3 sequences; roughly 17% are singletons and the top ten take around a sixth. The junction had 7 bases not matched to a gene; V was cut back by 3 bases and J by 1 base. CDR1 KGHSH and CDR2 LQKENI come from the germline V gene. The CDR3 totals 16 residues. Participants, patients aged 18 to 65, had newly diagnosed hyperthyroidism with a duration under 2 months. This clonotype appeared many times.

Sequenced material: blood. The receptor was isolated from a woman aged 18-29 years with Graves' hyperthyroidism. The chain is built from TRBV18 and TRBJ2-3, with TRBD1 identical over 7 bases. The CDR3 DNA reads as TGTGCCAGCTCACCGAGGGGGCCAGGAGGCACAGATACGCAGTATTTT. Amino acids: CASSPRGPGGTDTQYF.